Below are 28 T cell receptor beta chains sequenced from a single sample in a study of blood T cell repertoires in COVID-19. The assay was immunoSEQ multiplex PCR, and TCRdb's table has in-frame clones only and misses some. Of about 300,000 clones listed, around 90% are singletons. The sequenced sample consisted of peripheral blood. The receptors derive from a man aged 18-30 years who had recovered from COVID-19.

This chain joins TRBV27 and TRBJ2-7; D remains ambiguous. The germline V and J ends were trimmed by 3 bases and 4 bases, with 10 bases remaining between them. The CDR3 runs to 13 residues. CDR1 and CDR2 (germline): MNHEY, SMNVEV (reference sequence). CDR3 protein: CASSFVSGYEQYF. The CDR3 nucleotides read TGTGCCAGCAGTTTCGTCTCAGGTTACGAGCAGTACTTC.

The V and J genes are TRBV6-2 or TRBV6-3 and TRBJ2-5; 9 bases match TRBD1. Germline V gives CDR1 MNHEY, CDR2 SVGEGT. V lost 6 bases, J lost 5 bases, and 7 bases stayed unmatched. The CDR3 totals 14 residues. In DNA form, the CDR3 reads TGTGCCAGCAGCCTACAGGGGGCAGGGGAGACCCAGTACTTC. Its protein is CASSLQGAGETQYF.

This chain connects TRBV15 to TRBJ2-7; TRBD1 matches 9 bases. J gave up 6 bases and V 1 base, and 4 bases lay outside the gene matches. CDR1 is LNHNV and CDR2 is YYDKDF in the germline V gene (reference sequence). CDR3 size: 14 residues. The CDR3 loop reads CATSRVRTGVEQYF. CDR3 nucleotides: TGTGCCACCAGCAGAGTACGGACAGGGGTCGAGCAGTACTTC.

The V call is TRBV6-5, the J call TRBJ2-7; 7 bases match TRBD1. Germline V gives CDR1 MNHEY, CDR2 SVGAGI. The J segment lost 7 bases and the V segment lost 6 bases, leaving 9 bases of the junction unmatched. CDR3 length equals 13 residues. Here the CDR3 DNA reads TGTGCCAGCAGCTACCAGCCGGACAGGGAGCAGTACTTC. This gives the protein CASSYQPDREQYF.

This clone was detected a few times. The chain couples TRBV30 to TRBJ1-6, with D maybe TRBD1 (6 bases). The ends were cut back, 1 base at V and 8 bases at J, with 9 bases in the middle. There are 13 residues in the CDR3. Looked up from germline, CDR1 is GTSNPN and CDR2 is SVGIG (reference sequence). The CDR3 spells CAWSEQGHSPLHF. DNA for the CDR3: TGTGCCTGGAGTGAGCAGGGGCATTCACCCCTCCACTTT. The full variable domain, with the rest looked up from reference TRBV30 and TRBJ1-6, is SQTIHQWPATLVQPVGSPLSLECTVEGTSNPNLYWYRQAAGRGLQLLFYSVGIGQISSEVPQNLSASRPQDRQFILSSKKLLLSDSGFYLCAWSEQGHSPLHFGNGTRLTVT.

V gene TRBV7-9 combines with J gene TRBJ2-3; TRBD1 matches 7 bases. This CDR3 is built from 16 residues. Trimming cost V 3 bases and J 2 bases; bases outside gene matches: 8. The germline V gene encodes CDR1 SEHNR and CDR2 FQNEAQ (reference sequence). The CDR3 DNA reads as TGTGCCAGCAGCTTGCTGCCAGGGGGATCCACAGATACGCAGTATTTT. It codes for CASSLLPGGSTDTQYF. Full variable domain (outside the CDR3, taken from reference TRBV7-9 and TRBJ2-3): DTGVSQNPRHKITKRGQNVTFRCDPISEHNRLYWYRQTLGQGPEFLTYFQNEAQLEKSRLLSDRFSAERPKGSFSTLEIQRTEQGDSAMYLCASSLLPGGSTDTQYFGPGTRLTVL.

The V call is TRBV5-1, the J call TRBJ1-1; no definite D call. CDR3 size: 15 residues. Trimming shortened V by 4 bases and J by 3 bases, and 16 bases separated the two germline ends. Germline V gene sequence: CDR1 SGHRS, CDR2 YFSETQ. The CDR3 coding sequence is TGCGCCAGCAGCCCAATGGGTCGGGGAGACACTGAAGCTTTCTTT. This encodes CASSPMGRGDTEAFF.

The chain joins TRBV3-1 (or the pseudogene TRBV3-2) to TRBJ2-7; 9 bases map to TRBD2. With V trimmed by 0 bases and J by 3 bases, 6 bases remained unmatched. CDR3 size: 16 residues. Germline assignment: CDR1 LGHDT and CDR2 YNNKEL (reference sequence). The CDR3 reads CASSQDLAGGFYEQYF. The CDR3, as DNA: TGTGCCAGCAGCCAAGATCTGGCGGGGGGGTTCTACGAGCAGTACTTC.

V gene TRBV6-5 combines with J gene TRBJ2-7; 9 nucleotides agree with TRBD1. Trimming removed 6 bases from V and 3 bases from J; junction bases left unmatched: 9. The germline CDR1 and CDR2 sequences are MNHEY and SVGAGI. The CDR3 extends over 15 amino acids. This chain's CDR3 is CASRFDRGVGYEQYF. The CDR3 region has the DNA TGTGCCAGCAGATTCGACAGGGGGGTTGGCTACGAGCAGTACTTC.

The rearrangement links TRBV6-5 to TRBJ1-1; D might be TRBD1 (5 bases). The CDR3 contains 14 residues. Trimming cost V 7 bases and J 1 base, with 13 bases left between them. CDR1 MNHEY and CDR2 SVGAGI come from the germline V gene. The CDR3 DNA reads TGTGCCAGCAACTTCAGGGAAGGGAACACTGAAGCTTTCTTT. Its translation is CASNFREGNTEAFF.

The sample holds one count of this clone. The CDR3 is CASSKSSGGLDNEQFF. The CDR3 nucleotides are TGTGCCAGCAGCAAAAGCTCAGGGGGCTTGGACAATGAGCAGTTCTTC. The chain uses TRBV7-6 and TRBJ2-1; 8 nucleotides align to TRBD1. Germline CDR1 is SGHVS and CDR2 is FNYEAQ. V shed 5 bases and J 5 bases; nucleotides not matched to a gene: 11. The CDR3 loop spans 16 amino acids.

The chain uses TRBV18 and TRBJ2-3; D uncertain. The V end was cut by 0 bases, the J end by 6 bases, with 4 bases between. CDR1 and CDR2 from the germline V gene are KGHSH and LQKENI. The CDR3 totals 12 residues. The CDR3 is CASSPPGDTQYF. CDR3 in DNA: TGTGCCAGCTCACCACCCGGGGATACGCAGTATTTT.

The chain carries TRBV3-1 (or the pseudogene TRBV3-2) and TRBJ2-3, with 11 positions matching TRBD1. Germline values: CDR1 LGHDT, CDR2 YNNKEL (reference sequence). V gave up 0 bases and J gave up 8 bases; unmatched junction bases: 13. There are 18 residues in the CDR3. CDR3 nucleotides: TGTGCCAGCAGCCAAGATCTAGGGACAGGGGGTGTAGTGGCTACGCAGTATTTT. This codes for CASSQDLGTGGVVATQYF.

The rearrangement links TRBV12-3 or TRBV12-4 to TRBJ1-1; maybe TRBD1 (5 bases). The ends were cut back, 2 bases at V and 4 bases at J, with 8 bases in the middle. CDR3 length: 13 amino acids. The CDR3 bases are TGTGCCAGCAGTTTATCCAGGGTCACTGAAGCTTTCTTT. This codes for CASSLSRVTEAFF.

This clone was seen more than once but under ten times. J is TRBJ2-7 and V is TRBV15, with D unclear. Germline V lookup: CDR1 LNHNV, CDR2 YYDKDF (reference sequence). V was cut by 3 bases and J by 7 bases, with 13 bases left in between. The CDR3 spans 13 residues. CDR3 DNA: TGTGCCACCAGCAGGAAGGTGGCGGAAGAGCAGTACTTC. Its translation is CATSRKVAEEQYF.

A single count supports this clone. V and J are TRBV6-6 and TRBJ2-7; 7 nucleotides align to TRBD1. Trimming at V came to 8 bases and at J to 3 bases, leaving 7 bases not matched to a gene. Germline-derived CDR1 and CDR2 are MNHNY and SVGAGI (reference sequence). This CDR3 region has 13 residues. CDR3 loop: CASRRQGDYEQYF. CDR3 coding DNA: TGTGCCAGCCGGCGACAGGGAGACTACGAGCAGTACTTC.

V usage is TRBV11-3 and J usage is TRBJ2-5, with 14 bases aligning to TRBD2. Trimming at V came to 4 bases and at J to 2 bases, leaving 9 bases not matched to a gene. This CDR3 contains 18 residues. The germline V gene has CDR1 SGHNT and CDR2 YENEEA. The CDR3 bases are TGTGCCAGCAGCTCAGGACTAGCGGGGGGCCTACAACAAGAGACCCAGTACTTC. This translates into CASSSGLAGGLQQETQYF.

This clone appeared a single time. The chain uses TRBV4-2 and TRBJ2-3, with 13 bases matching TRBD2. The CDR3 runs 19 residues. Germline loops: CDR1 LGHNA, CDR2 YNFKEQ. The V and J ends lost 0 bases and 2 bases, in that order; junction bases with no gene match: 8. The CDR3, as DNA: TGTGCCAGCAGCCAAGATCACCGGACTAGCGGGGGACACACAGATACGCAGTATTTT. Protein sequence: CASSQDHRTSGGHTDTQYF.

The chain has TRBV19 and TRBJ1-4; 8 bases are shared with TRBD1. CDR1 and CDR2 (germline): LNHDA, SQIVND (reference sequence). The CDR3 consists of 15 residues. Trimming took 7 bases from V and 3 from J; bases not matched to a gene: 7. DNA for the CDR3: TGTGCCAGTAAAAGAATGGGACAGGCTAATGAAAAACTGTTTTTT. This gives the protein CASKRMGQANEKLFF.

This rearrangement joins TRBV5-1 to TRBJ2-3; weak D call: TRBD2 (6 bases). V lost 5 bases to trimming and J lost 1 base, with 8 bases between them. The germline V gene encodes CDR1 SGHRS and CDR2 YFSETQ. CDR3 size: 13 residues. This chain's CDR3 is CASRASGTDTQYF. The CDR3 region has the DNA TGCGCCAGCAGGGCTAGCGGCACAGATACGCAGTATTTT.

This chain joins TRBV4-3 and TRBJ2-4; 9 positions agree with TRBD2. This CDR3 comprises 14 residues. Losses at the gene ends were 3 bases for V and 5 bases for J; bases not matched to a gene: 2. Germline V gene sequence: CDR1 LGHNA, CDR2 YSLEER. For the CDR3, the DNA is TGCGCCAGCAGCCAGACTAGCGGCGAAAACATTCAGTACTTC. Residues: CASSQTSGENIQYF.

V usage is TRBV3-1 (or the pseudogene TRBV3-2) and J usage is TRBJ2-7, with D tentatively TRBD1 (5 bases). Germline V CDR1 and CDR2: LGHDT, YNNKEL (reference sequence). The length of the CDR3 is 14 residues. Trimming removed 4 bases from V and 2 bases from J, with 12 bases in between. As DNA, the CDR3 is TGTGCCAGCAGCCTGAGGCAGGGTACCTACGAGCAGTACTTC. Translation: CASSLRQGTYEQYF.

V is TRBV3-1 (or the pseudogene TRBV3-2) and J is TRBJ1-1; D is uncertain. The germline V and J ends were trimmed by 4 bases and 12 bases, with 12 bases remaining between them. Germline assignment: CDR1 LGHDT and CDR2 YNNKEL (reference sequence). The CDR3 is made up of 11 amino acids. The CDR3: CASSRSGRPFF. Here the CDR3 DNA reads TGTGCCAGCAGCCGCAGCGGGAGGCCTTTCTTT.

This chain uses TRBV9 with TRBJ1-6; D not resolved. V lost 0 bases, J lost 7 bases, and 5 bases lay in between. This CDR3 region has 13 residues. CDR1 SGDLS and CDR2 YYNGEE come from the germline V gene. The CDR3 DNA reads as TGTGCCAGCAGCGTAGGTGAGAATTCACCCCTCCACTTT. It yields the protein CASSVGENSPLHF. Full variable domain (rest looked up from reference TRBV9 and TRBJ1-6): DSGVTQTPKHLITATGQRVTLRCSPRSGDLSVYWYQQSLDQGLQFLIQYYNGEERAKGNILERFSAQQFPDLHSELNLSSLELGDSALYFCASSVGENSPLHFGNGTRLTVT.

This chain uses TRBV9 with TRBJ2-7, with TRBD2 identical over 9 bases. After removal of 1 base from V and 3 bases from J, the junction contained 11 bases not matched to a gene. The CDR3 totals 17 residues. Germline V CDR1 and CDR2: SGDLS, YYNGEE. The CDR3 DNA is TGTGCCAGCAGCGTATCCGGGGGGTTAGCGGGAGACTACGAGCAGTACTTC. Translation gives CASSVSGGLAGDYEQYF.

This clone has only one observation. The chain uses TRBV13 and TRBJ2-7; 7 positions match TRBD2. The germline gives CDR1 PRHDT, CDR2 FYEKMQ (reference sequence). This CDR3 is built from 13 residues. With V trimmed by 0 bases and J by 5 bases, 1 base remained unmatched. CDR3 bases: TGTGCCAGCAGCTTAGGGGGAGGGAACGAGCAGTACTTC. Translating it yields CASSLGGGNEQYF.

This chain uses TRBV12-3 or TRBV12-4 with TRBJ2-1; 8 bases are a match to TRBD2. This CDR3 spans 12 amino acids. V was clipped by 4 bases and J by 8 bases; unmatched bases: 1. For the CDR3, the DNA is TGTGCCAGCAGTTCGGGGGGGGATGAGCAGTTCTTC. This translates into CASSSGGDEQFF.

The rearrangement links TRBV6-4 to TRBJ1-3, with TRBD1 matching over 7 bases. V lost 4 bases to trimming and J lost 1 base; unmatched junction nucleotides: 10. This CDR3 comprises 17 residues. The germline V gene encodes CDR1 MRHNA and CDR2 SNTAGT. The CDR3 sequence is CASSGGGRGLSGNTIYF. In nucleotides, the CDR3 is TGTGCCAGCAGTGGTGGCGGCAGGGGGTTGTCTGGAAACACCATATATTTT.